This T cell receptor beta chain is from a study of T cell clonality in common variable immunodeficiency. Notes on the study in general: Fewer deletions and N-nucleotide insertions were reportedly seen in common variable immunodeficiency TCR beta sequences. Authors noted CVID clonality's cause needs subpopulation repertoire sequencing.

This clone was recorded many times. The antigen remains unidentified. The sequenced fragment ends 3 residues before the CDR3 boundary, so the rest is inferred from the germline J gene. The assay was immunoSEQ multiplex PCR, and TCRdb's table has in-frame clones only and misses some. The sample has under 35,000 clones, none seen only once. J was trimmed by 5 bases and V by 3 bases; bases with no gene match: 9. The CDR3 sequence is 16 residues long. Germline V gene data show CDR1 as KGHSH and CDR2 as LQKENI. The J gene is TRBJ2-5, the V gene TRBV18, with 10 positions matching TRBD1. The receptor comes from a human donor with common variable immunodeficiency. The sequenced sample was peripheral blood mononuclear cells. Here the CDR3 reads CASSPYVGQGDETQYF. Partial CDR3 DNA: TGTGCCAGCTCACCCTATGTAGGACAGGGGGATGAGACC.